The sequence of this T cell receptor beta chain was determined in a study of blood T cell repertoires in COVID-19. Data came from immunoSEQ multiplex PCR; TCRdb stores just in-frame clones and leaves some out. The sample contains approximately 44,000 clones, 87% of which appear only once. From germline, CDR1 is GTSNPN and CDR2 SVGIG (reference sequence). V shed 0 bases and J 3 bases; nucleotides not matched to a gene: 4. This CDR3 spans 16 amino acids. The sequence was collected from a man in his 60s with acute or convalescent COVID-19. The chain is built from TRBV30 and TRBJ2-1; TRBD2 matches 11 bases. The sequenced material came from peripheral blood. CDR3 in amino acids: CAWSVPLAGGYNEQFF. CDR3 nucleotide sequence: TGTGCCTGGAGTGTACCGCTAGCGGGGGGCTACAATGAGCAGTTCTTC.